The present T cell receptor beta chain was sequenced within a study of cytomegalovirus exposure and HLA in healthy donors (TCRdb year 2017). About the study as a whole: A later analysis indicated that the 110 or so validation repertoires were generated on the platform also employed for the 700 or so repertoires of the first cohort. In addition to the first cohort of approximately 650 subjects, a separate validation cohort of about 120 different subjects was used. High-throughput TCR immunosequencing, statistical association of individual TCRs with disease status, and machine learning were combined to predict cytomegalovirus infection status. The study aimed to test whether cataloging public T cell receptors could reveal signatures of past pathogen exposure.

The full study reports these points: A later analysis found that TCRs clustered in the first cohort also tended to co-occur in the roughly 120 validation repertoires, with 90% to 95% of cluster scores above 0. In both the original and validation cohorts, the classifier was reported to diagnose cytomegalovirus status with high specificity and sensitivity. All 120 or so repertoires were used to score co-occurrence in the validation cohort in a later analysis, because that analysis had no HLA typing for the cohort. Most TCR sequences were seen in very few donors, while some public TCRs were found in many individuals. In vitro tests confirmed that a few of the cytomegalovirus-associated TCR beta chains recognize cytomegalovirus antigens. A total of fewer than 200 TCR beta chains were listed by the study as associated with cytomegalovirus. The authors suggested that the approach could potentially be generalized to other disease states and immunological phenotypes.

The donors were included in the validation cohort of over a hundred subjects, a group kept apart from the roughly 700-subject first cohort. From the cysteine up to the phenylalanine, the CDR3 has a length of 16 residues. Just the 48-base CDR3 DNA is kept, in frame starting at base 1. Sequences ENHRY (CDR1) and SYGVKD (CDR2) are obtained from the germline V gene. V trim: 3 bases; J trim: 1 base; unmatched bases: 7. Remarks on this clone: Its antigen is unknown. Per-nucleotide qualities are absent, and no much larger clonotype sits a single base away.

Library preparation employed the immunoSEQ multiplex PCR assay. As for the authors' bioinformatics: A statistical classification framework was built for diagnosing cytomegalovirus status from the catalog of TCR beta chain sequences. Here the immuneACCESS table is served through TCRdb, limited to in-frame sequences with V and J called. Missing clones are a known gap in these copies; in checked studies unresolved V genes cover under half, and the rest lacks a known reason. V and J calls and clone size come straight from that table; D and trimming were deduced from the DNA. This sample has roughly 75,000 clones in its table, and about 94% of those were observed once. The ten largest make up about 2.1% of the sample.

Sequencing was carried out using PBMCs. The clonotype originates from a woman under 30 in good health and CMV-seronegative. The rearranged chain carries TRBV10-3 and TRBJ1-1; 8 bases in between match TRBD1. The CDR3 protein is CAISENTGGSNTEAFF. The nucleotide sequence reads TGTGCCATCAGTGAAAACACAGGGGGATCGAACACTGAAGCTTTCTTT.